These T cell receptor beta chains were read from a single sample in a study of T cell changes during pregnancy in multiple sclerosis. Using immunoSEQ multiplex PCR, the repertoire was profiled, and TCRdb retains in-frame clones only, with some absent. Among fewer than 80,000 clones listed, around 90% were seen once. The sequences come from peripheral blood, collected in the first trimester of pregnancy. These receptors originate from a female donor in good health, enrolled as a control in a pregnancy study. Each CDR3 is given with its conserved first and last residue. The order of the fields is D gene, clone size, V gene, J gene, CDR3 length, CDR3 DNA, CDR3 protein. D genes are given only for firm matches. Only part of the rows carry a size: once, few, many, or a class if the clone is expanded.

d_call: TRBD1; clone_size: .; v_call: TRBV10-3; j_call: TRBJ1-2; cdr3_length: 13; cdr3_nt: TGTGCCATCAGTTCGACAGGGAACTATGGCTACACCTTC; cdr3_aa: CAISSTGNYGYTF
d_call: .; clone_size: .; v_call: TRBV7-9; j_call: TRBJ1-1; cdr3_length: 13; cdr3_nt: TGTGCCAGCAGCTTCCCGGGGAACACTGAAGCTTTCTTT; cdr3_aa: CASSFPGNTEAFF
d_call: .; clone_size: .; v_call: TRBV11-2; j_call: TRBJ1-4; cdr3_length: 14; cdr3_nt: TGTGCCAGCAGCTTTGGAGGGAAGGGAGAAAAACTGTTTTTT; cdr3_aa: CASSFGGKGEKLFF
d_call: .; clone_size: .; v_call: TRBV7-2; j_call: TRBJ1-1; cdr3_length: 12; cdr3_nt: TGTGCCAGCAGCTCCCGAATCGGTGAAGCTTTCTTT; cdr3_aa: CASSSRIGEAFF
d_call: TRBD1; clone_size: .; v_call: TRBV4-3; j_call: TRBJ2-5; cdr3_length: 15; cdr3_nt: TGCGCCAGCAGCCTCGGCGGCGGACAGGGGGAGACCCAGTACTTC; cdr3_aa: CASSLGGGQGETQYF
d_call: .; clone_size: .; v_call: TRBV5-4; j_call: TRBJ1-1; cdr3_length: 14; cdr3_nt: TGTGCCAGCAGCTTGCGAACCAGCCGGGGTGAAGCTTTCTTT; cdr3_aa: CASSLRTSRGEAFF
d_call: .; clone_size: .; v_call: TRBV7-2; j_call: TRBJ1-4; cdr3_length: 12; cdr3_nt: TGTGCCAGCAGCTTAGGCGGTGAAAAACTGTTTTTT; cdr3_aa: CASSLGGEKLFF
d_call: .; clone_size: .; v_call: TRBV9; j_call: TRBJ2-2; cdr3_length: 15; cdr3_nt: TGTGCCAGCAGCGTAGTACAGGGTGGGACCGGGGAGCTGTTTTTT; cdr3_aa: CASSVVQGGTGELFF
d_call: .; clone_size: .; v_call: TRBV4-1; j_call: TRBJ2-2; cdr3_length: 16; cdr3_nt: TGCGCCAGCAGCCAGTACATAGCAGGGCGGACCGGGGAGCTGTTTTTT; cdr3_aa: CASSQYIAGRTGELFF
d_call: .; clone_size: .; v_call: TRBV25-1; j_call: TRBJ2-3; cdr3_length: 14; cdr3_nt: TGTGCCAGCAGCTCCGAGGCTTACACAGATACGCAGTATTTT; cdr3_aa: CASSSEAYTDTQYF
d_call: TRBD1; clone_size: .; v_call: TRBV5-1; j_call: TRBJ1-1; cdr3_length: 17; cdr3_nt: TGCGCCAGCAGCTTGGATTTTGTCGCGGGACAGGGTACTGAAGCTTTCTTT; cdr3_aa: CASSLDFVAGQGTEAFF
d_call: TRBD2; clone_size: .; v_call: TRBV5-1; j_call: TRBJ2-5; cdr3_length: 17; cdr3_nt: TGCGCCAGCAGCTTCACTATTAGCGGGGGTTCCCAAGAGACCCAGTACTTC; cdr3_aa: CASSFTISGGSQETQYF
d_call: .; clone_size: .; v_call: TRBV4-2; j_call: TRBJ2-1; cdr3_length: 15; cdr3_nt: TGTGCCAGCAGCCAAGCGGGGAGCTCCTACAATGAGCAGTTCTTC; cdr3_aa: CASSQAGSSYNEQFF
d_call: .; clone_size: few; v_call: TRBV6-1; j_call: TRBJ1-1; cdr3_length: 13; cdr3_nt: TGTGCCAGCAGTGTAAAGTGGCTCACTGAAGCTTTCTTT; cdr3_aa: CASSVKWLTEAFF
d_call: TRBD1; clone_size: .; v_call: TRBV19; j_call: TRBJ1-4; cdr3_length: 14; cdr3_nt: TGTGCCAGTAGAAATCCAGGGGGCGATGAAAAACTGTTTTTT; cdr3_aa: CASRNPGGDEKLFF
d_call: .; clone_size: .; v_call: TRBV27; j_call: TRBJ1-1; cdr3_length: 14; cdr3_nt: TGTGCCAGCAGTTCAGGGTTCGTTGGCACTGAAGCTTTCTTT; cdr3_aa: CASSSGFVGTEAFF
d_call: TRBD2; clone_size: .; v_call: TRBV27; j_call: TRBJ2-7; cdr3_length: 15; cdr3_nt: TGTGCCAGCAGTACGACCGGGACTAGCGGCGAAGGGCAGTACTTC; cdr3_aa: CASSTTGTSGEGQYF
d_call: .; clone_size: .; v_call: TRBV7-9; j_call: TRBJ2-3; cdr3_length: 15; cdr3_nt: TGTGCCAGCAGCCGGGAACGGGGGACCACAGATACGCAGTATTTT; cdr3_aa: CASSRERGTTDTQYF
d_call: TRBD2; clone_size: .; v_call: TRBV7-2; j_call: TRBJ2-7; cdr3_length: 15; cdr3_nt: TGTGCCAGCAGCCCTTCTAGCGGGAGGTACGGCGAGCAGTACTTC; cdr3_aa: CASSPSSGRYGEQYF
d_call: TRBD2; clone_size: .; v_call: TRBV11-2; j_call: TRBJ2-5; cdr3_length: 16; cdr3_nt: TGTGCCAGCAGCTTAAGGGCCGGGGGGGTACAAGAGACCCAGTACTTC; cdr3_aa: CASSLRAGGVQETQYF
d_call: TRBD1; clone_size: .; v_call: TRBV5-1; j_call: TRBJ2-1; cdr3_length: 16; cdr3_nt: TGCGCCAGCTCTTCTAGGGACAGATCCTCCTACAATGAGCAGTTCTTC; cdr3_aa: CASSSRDRSSYNEQFF
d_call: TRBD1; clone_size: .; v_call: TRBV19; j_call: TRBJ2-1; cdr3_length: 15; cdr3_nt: TGTGCCAGTAGCCGACAGGGGGCGCTTTACAATGAGCAGTTCTTC; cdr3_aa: CASSRQGALYNEQFF
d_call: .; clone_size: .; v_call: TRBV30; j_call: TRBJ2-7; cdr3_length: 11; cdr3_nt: TGTGCCTGGACTAGATCCTACGAGCAGTACTTC; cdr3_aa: CAWTRSYEQYF
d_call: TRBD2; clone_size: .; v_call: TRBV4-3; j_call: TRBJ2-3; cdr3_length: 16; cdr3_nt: TGCGCCAGCAGCCGCAAAAAGTTGGCGGGAGGCGATACGCAGTATTTT; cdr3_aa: CASSRKKLAGGDTQYF
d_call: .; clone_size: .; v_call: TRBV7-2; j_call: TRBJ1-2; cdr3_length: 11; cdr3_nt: TGTGCCAGGGTCAGGGGCACCGGCTACACCTTC; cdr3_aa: CARVRGTGYTF
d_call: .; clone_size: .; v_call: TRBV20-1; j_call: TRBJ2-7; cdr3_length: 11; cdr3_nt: TGCAGTGCCGCCTCAACTTACGAGCAGTACTTC; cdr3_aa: CSAASTYEQYF
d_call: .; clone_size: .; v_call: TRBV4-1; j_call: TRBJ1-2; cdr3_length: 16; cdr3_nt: TGCGCCAGCAGCGTTGCTGGCGGCGGTAGGAGCTATGGCTACACCTTC; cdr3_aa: CASSVAGGGRSYGYTF
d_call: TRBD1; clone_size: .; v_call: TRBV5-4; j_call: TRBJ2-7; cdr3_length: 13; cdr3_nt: TGTGCCAGCAGGCCGGGACAGGGCTACGAGCAGTACTTC; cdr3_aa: CASRPGQGYEQYF
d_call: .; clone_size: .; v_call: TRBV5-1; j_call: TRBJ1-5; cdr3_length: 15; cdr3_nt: TGCGCCAGCAGCTTTTTCAGGGGAAAAAATCAGCCCCAGCATTTT; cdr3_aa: CASSFFRGKNQPQHF
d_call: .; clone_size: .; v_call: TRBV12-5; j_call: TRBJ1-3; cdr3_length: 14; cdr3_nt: TGTGCTAGTGGTTTTTGGGGCGACGGAAACACCATATATTTT; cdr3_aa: CASGFWGDGNTIYF
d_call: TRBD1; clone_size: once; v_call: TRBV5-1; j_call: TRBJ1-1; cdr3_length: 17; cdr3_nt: TGCGCCAGCAGCCGGGGGACAGGGAGGTCGCTGAACACTGAAGCTTTCTTT; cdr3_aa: CASSRGTGRSLNTEAFF
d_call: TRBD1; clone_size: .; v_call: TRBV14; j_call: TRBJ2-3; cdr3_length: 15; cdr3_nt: TGTGCCAGCAGCCAAGTTGGGACAGGGGCAGATACGCAGTATTTT; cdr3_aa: CASSQVGTGADTQYF
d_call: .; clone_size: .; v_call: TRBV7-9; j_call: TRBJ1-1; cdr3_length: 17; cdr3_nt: TGTGCCAGCAGCTTAGCGCAGACTATTGGTGGTCGGACTGAAGCTTTCTTT; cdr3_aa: CASSLAQTIGGRTEAFF
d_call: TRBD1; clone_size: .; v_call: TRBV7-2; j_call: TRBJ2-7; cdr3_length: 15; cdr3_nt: TGTGCCAGCAGCCACGGGACAGCTAGCTCCTACGAGCAGTACTTC; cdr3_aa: CASSHGTASSYEQYF
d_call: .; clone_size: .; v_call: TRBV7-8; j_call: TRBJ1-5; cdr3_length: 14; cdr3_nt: TGTGCCAGCAGCTTAGGGCCCGTTGGTCAGCCCCAGCATTTT; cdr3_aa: CASSLGPVGQPQHF
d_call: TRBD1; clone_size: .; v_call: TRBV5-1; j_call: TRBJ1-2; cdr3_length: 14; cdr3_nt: TGCGCCAGCAGCTTGGGCGGGACAGGGGCTGGCTACACCTTC; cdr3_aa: CASSLGGTGAGYTF
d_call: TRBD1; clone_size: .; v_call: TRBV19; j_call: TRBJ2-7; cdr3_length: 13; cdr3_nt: TGTGCCAGTAGGGACAGGGCGGGCTACGAGCAGTACTTC; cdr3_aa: CASRDRAGYEQYF
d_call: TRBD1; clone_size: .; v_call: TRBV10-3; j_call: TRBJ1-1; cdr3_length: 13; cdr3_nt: TGTGCCATCAGTAGAATCGGACAGGGCATGTCGAACTTT; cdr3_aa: CAISRIGQGMSNF
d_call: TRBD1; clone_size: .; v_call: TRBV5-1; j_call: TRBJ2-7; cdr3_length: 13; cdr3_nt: TGCGCCAGCAGCGTGGACAGGGTTTACGAGCAGTACTTC; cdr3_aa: CASSVDRVYEQYF
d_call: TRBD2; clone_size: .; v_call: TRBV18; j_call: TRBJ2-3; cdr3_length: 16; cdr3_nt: TGTGCCAGCTCACCACCTTCGGGGGGGCTGGGAGATACGCAGTATTTT; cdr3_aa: CASSPPSGGLGDTQYF
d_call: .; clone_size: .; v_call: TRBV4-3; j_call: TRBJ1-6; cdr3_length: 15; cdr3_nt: TGCGCCAGCAGCCAAGAATCCGCCCGCGGATCACCCCTCCACTTT; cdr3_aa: CASSQESARGSPLHF
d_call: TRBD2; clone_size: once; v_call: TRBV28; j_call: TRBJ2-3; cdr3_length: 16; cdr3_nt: TGTGCCAGCAGTTTAGCGGGAGGGAGAAGCACAGATACGCAGTATTTT; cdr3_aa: CASSLAGGRSTDTQYF
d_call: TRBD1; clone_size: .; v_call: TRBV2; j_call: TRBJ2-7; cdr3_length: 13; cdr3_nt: TGTGCCAGTACCCGGGACAGTCCCTACGAGCAGTACTTC; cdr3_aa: CASTRDSPYEQYF
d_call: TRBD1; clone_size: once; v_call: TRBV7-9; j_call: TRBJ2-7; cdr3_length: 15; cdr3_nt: TGTGCCAGCAGCGCCACCGGGACAGGGACCTACGAGCAGTACTTC; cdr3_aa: CASSATGTGTYEQYF